The clone carrying this TCR beta chain was found many times. The library came from three nested PCR rounds adapted from ARM-PCR protocols. One entry per CDR3 protein results from TCRdb running MiXCR on the multiplex PCR reads. The repertoire holds about 85,000 distinct CDR3 sequences, roughly 62% seen once, with about 15% in the top ten. RNA was extracted from bulk tissue without any cell sorting. The entry originates in a study of tumor and adjacent non-tumor tissue in lung cancer. The overall study: There were 12 adenocarcinoma, a couple of squamous cell carcinoma and 1 small cell lung cancer cases.

This CDR3 has 16 amino acids. Looked up from germline, CDR1 is SGHRS and CDR2 is YFSETQ. Germline trimming cut 4 bases from V and 0 bases from J; bases unmatched to any gene: 8. Sequencing input: lung tumor tissue. This receptor was taken from a man aged 70 or older with non-small cell lung cancer. The chain is built from TRBV5-1 and TRBJ2-5; TRBD1 matches 8 bases. In DNA, the CDR3 is TGCGCCAGCAGCCGCCAGGGGGCCGAGTACCAAGAGACCCAGTACTTC. It is translated as CASSRQGAEYQETQYF.